This paragraph reports one T cell receptor (beta chain). Its target is unknown. The entry originates in a study of beta chain features in type 1 diabetes. Study outcomes and limitations: No resolution was reached here on whether HLA type influences TCRB rearrangement. There were fewer insertions and more deletions at the VDJ junctions of type 1 diabetes patients. A potential PCR bias toward shorter templates would be equal in patient and control samples. There was a moderate but significant shortening of TCRB CDR3s in all four CD4+ subsets of Type 1 diabetes patients.

The CDR3 loop spans 14 amino acids. V shed 4 bases and J shed 8 bases, with 17 bases lying between them. CDR1 is SNHLY and CDR2 is FYNNEI in the germline V gene. The sequenced template was cDNA made from the entire isolated RNA. Sequenced by immunoSEQ multiplex PCR; TCRdb stores in-frame clones only, minus some. The sample has 300,000 to 350,000 clones; around 9.3% are singletons. Sorted populations all exceeded 95% purity. The chain employs TRBV2 and TRBJ1-2, with a tentative D call TRBD1 (5 bases). What was sequenced was central memory CD4+ T cells from blood. The receptor comes from a man aged 30 to 39 with type 1 diabetes. The CDR3 DNA sequence: TGTGCCAGCAGTGTCTTCGTCGCGGGGGACGGCTACACCTTC. Residues: CASSVFVAGDGYTF.